These 13 T cell receptor beta chains were sequenced from one sample in a study of human T cells and chemical hapten exposure. Time point given: patch test 1, 2 weeks after DPC sensitization. Treatment indicated: therapeutic diphenylcyclopropenone sensitization with weekly scalp DPC. TCRdb reanalysed the RACE reads using MiXCR and keeps one entry per CDR3 protein. The repertoire includes 300,000 to 450,000 distinct CDR3 sequences, approximately 4.4% of them detected once, and around 2.3% sits in the top ten. Sequenced material: whole blood, taken in connection with sensitization to the hapten diphenylcyclopropenone (DPC). The source of these receptors is a woman between 45 and 65 years old with alopecia areata. Some clones in this sample may be carry-over from other donors' samples.

A few counts support this clonotype. V usage is TRBV20-1 and J usage is TRBJ2-3; perhaps TRBD1 as D (5 bases). CDR1 DFQATT and CDR2 SNEGSKA come from the germline V gene (reference sequence). The CDR3 is 14 amino acids. Trimming shortened V by 5 bases and J by 2 bases, and 14 bases separated the two germline ends. The CDR3 nucleotides are TGCAGTGCTCAAAGGGGCCCAACCACAGATACGCAGTATTTT. It encodes CSAQRGPTTDTQYF.

This clonotype was found a few times. This chain's CDR3 is CASSIGEERKEAFF. CDR3 sequence (DNA): TGTGCCAGCAGCATTGGAGAGGAGAGGAAGGAAGCTTTCTTT. The V gene is TRBV11-2, the J gene TRBJ1-1; D gene ambiguous. Germline V gives CDR1 SGHAT, CDR2 FQNNGV. Trimming pared 5 bases from V and 8 bases from J, leaving 18 bases between. The length of the CDR3 is 14 residues.

The chain is built from TRBV13 and TRBJ2-3, with TRBD2 matching over 7 bases. The CDR3 is 16 amino acids. CDR1 and CDR2 (germline): PRHDT, FYEKMQ (reference sequence). Germline trimming cut 5 bases from V and 4 bases from J; bases unmatched to any gene: 12. CDR3 residues: CASSEGLGMGPDTQYF. The CDR3 nucleotides are TGTGCCAGCAGCGAAGGACTAGGGATGGGGCCAGATACGCAGTATTTT. The whole variable domain, remainder taken from reference TRBV13 and TRBJ2-3, is AAGVIQSPRHLIKEKRETATLKCYPIPRHDTVYWYQQGPGQDPQFLISFYEKMQSDKGSIPDRFSAQQFSDYHSELNMSSLELGDSALYFCASSEGLGMGPDTQYFGPGTRLTVL.

This chain connects TRBV20-1 to TRBJ2-1, with TRBD2 matching 14 bases. CDR1 DFQATT and CDR2 SNEGSKA come from the germline V gene (reference sequence). This CDR3 is 17 amino acids long. V was pared by 6 bases and J by 6 bases, with 13 bases of the junction left unmatched. The CDR3 sequence is CSAPAGTSGSVRNEQFF. The CDR3 DNA reads TGCAGTGCGCCGGCCGGGACTAGCGGGAGTGTTCGCAATGAGCAGTTCTTC.

This clonotype was seen more than once but under ten times. This chain joins TRBV5-6 and TRBJ1-5; no firm D call. V was trimmed by 3 bases and J by 8 bases, leaving 9 bases between them. Germline assignment: CDR1 SGHDT and CDR2 YYEEEE. The CDR3 has 12 residues. Written as DNA, the CDR3 is TGTGCCAGCAGCTCGGACGGAGAGCCCCAGCATTTT. It yields the protein CASSSDGEPQHF.

This clonotype was observed at least ten times. The chain joins TRBV27 to TRBJ2-3, with TRBD1 identical over 7 bases. Germline V gene data show CDR1 as MNHEY and CDR2 as SMNVEV (reference sequence). The CDR3 loop spans 15 amino acids. After removal of 3 bases from V and 0 bases from J, the junction contained 3 bases not matched to a gene. CDR3 bases: TGTGCCAGCAGTTTGACAGGGCCCAGCACAGATACGCAGTATTTT. It specifies CASSLTGPSTDTQYF.

Ten or more counts support this clonotype. This chain joins TRBV27 and TRBJ1-2; D is ambiguous. The CDR3 spans 12 residues. V was cut by 5 bases and J by 10 bases, with 14 bases left in between. CDR1 is MNHEY and CDR2 is SMNVEV in the germline V gene (reference sequence). CDR3 bases: TGTGCCAGCAGTACCGGGCCGTCCGCCTACACCTTC. As protein: CASSTGPSAYTF.

In this sample, this clonotype turned up a few times. V gene TRBV20-1 combines with J gene TRBJ1-2, with no clear D. The CDR3 length is 16 residues. Germline CDR1 DFQATT, CDR2 SNEGSKA (reference sequence). The V end lost 1 base, the J end lost 2 bases, and 17 bases lay between the germline ends. The CDR3 bases are TGCAGTGCTAGAGGCCCCCCGGGCGGACTGAACTATGGCTACACCTTC. This codes for CSARGPPGGLNYGYTF.

The chain's CDR3 is CASSQDSDRGKNEQYF. In DNA form, the CDR3 reads TGCGCCAGCAGCCAAGACAGTGACAGGGGTAAGAACGAGCAGTACTTC. This chain uses TRBV4-1 with TRBJ2-7; 8 nucleotides match TRBD1. The CDR3 consists of 16 residues. Germline-derived CDR1 and CDR2 are MGHRA and YSYEKL. V shed 0 bases and J 5 bases; nucleotides not matched to a gene: 9.

This rearrangement joins TRBV12-3 or TRBV12-4 to TRBJ2-3, with D perhaps matching TRBD2 (5 bases). The CDR3 is made up of 18 amino acids. V dropped 3 bases and J dropped 1 base, with 20 bases sitting between them. CDR3 in amino acids: CASSFRSTEARGTDTQYF. The CDR3 DNA reads as TGTGCCAGCAGTTTTCGGTCTACGGAGGCGAGAGGCACAGATACGCAGTATTTT.

A few counts support this clonotype. J is TRBJ2-3 and V is TRBV6-5; D ambiguous. V was pared by 4 bases and J by 2 bases, with 7 bases between. This CDR3 is 13 amino acids long. Germline-derived CDR1 and CDR2 are MNHEY and SVGAGI. CDR3 in DNA: TGTGCCAGCAGTTTGCACCCCACAGATACGCAGTATTTT. This translates into CASSLHPTDTQYF.

Ten or more counts support this clonotype. V usage is TRBV29-1 and J usage is TRBJ2-7; TRBD1 matches at 7 bases. The CDR3 spans 16 residues. CDR1 is SQVTM and CDR2 is ANQGSEA in the germline V gene. V was pared by 3 bases and J by 4 bases, with 15 bases of the junction left unmatched. The DNA of the CDR3 is TGCAGCGTTGAGGGGGCCCCGGGACAGCGAGGTTACGAGCAGTACTTC. Protein product: CSVEGAPGQRGYEQYF.

This rearrangement joins TRBV3-1 to TRBJ1-2, with D tentatively TRBD1 (5 bases). V shed 0 bases and J shed 4 bases, with 12 bases lying between them. Germline lookup yields CDR1 LGHDT and CDR2 YNNKEL (reference sequence). The CDR3 covers 15 residues. The CDR3 nucleotides are TGTGCCAGCAGCCAAGATCAGGGTGTTTCCTATGGCTACACCTTC. Encoded protein: CASSQDQGVSYGYTF.